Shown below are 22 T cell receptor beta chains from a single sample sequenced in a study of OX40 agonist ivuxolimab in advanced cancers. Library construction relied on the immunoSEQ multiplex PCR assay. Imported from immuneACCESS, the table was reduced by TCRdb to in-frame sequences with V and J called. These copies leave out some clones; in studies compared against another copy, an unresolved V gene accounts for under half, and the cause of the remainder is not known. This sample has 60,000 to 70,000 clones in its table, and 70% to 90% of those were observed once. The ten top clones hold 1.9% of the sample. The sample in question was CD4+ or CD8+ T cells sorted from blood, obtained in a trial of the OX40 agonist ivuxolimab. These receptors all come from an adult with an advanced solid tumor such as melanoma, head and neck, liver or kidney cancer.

The CDR3 sequence: CASSTLYEQYF. In nucleotides, the CDR3 is TGTGCCAGCAGCACTCTCTACGAGCAGTACTTC. The V and J genes are TRBV28 and TRBJ2-7, with D unresolved. With 6 bases removed from V and 3 bases from J, the gap between germline ends came to 6 bases. There are 11 residues in the CDR3. Per germline, CDR1 MDHEN and CDR2 SYDVKM.

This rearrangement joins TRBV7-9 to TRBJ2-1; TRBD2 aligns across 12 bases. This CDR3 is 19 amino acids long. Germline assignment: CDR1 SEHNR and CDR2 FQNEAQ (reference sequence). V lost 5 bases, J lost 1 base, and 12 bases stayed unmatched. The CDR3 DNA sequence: TGTGCCAGCAGCCCCGTTGGACTAGCGGGAAGAGGTTCCTACAATGAGCAGTTCTTC. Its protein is CASSPVGLAGRGSYNEQFF.

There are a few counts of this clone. The CDR3 DNA reads TGTGCCAGCGGGCGGAGGGGGGCGGCGGGTTATGGCTACACCTTC. The encoded protein is CASGRRGAAGYGYTF. The chain uses TRBV2 and TRBJ1-2, with D possibly matching TRBD1 (6 bases). There are 15 residues in the CDR3. Germline CDR1 reads SNHLY; CDR2 reads FYNNEI. The V end was cut by 8 bases, the J end by 5 bases, with 21 bases between.

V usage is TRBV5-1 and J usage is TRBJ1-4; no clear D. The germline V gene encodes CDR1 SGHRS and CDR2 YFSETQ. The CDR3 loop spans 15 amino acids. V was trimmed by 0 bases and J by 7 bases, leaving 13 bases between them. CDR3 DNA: TGCGCCAGCAGCTTGGTTCCGGGATCGGGTGAAAAACTGTTTTTT. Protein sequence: CASSLVPGSGEKLFF.

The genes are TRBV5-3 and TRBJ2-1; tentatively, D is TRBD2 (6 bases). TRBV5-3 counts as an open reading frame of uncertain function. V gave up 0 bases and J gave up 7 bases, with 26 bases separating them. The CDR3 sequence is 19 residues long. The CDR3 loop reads CARSLDFRRGLSISNEQFF. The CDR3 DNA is TGTGCCAGAAGCTTGGATTTTAGGAGGGGACTTTCGATTTCGAATGAGCAGTTCTTC.

CDR3 nucleotide sequence: TGTGCCAGCGTCCAGGGGGGGAGCTATATCTATGGCTACACCTTC. Its translation is CASVQGGSYIYGYTF. The chain carries TRBV28 and TRBJ1-2; TRBD1 matches at 7 bases. Trimming took 8 bases from V and 4 from J; bases not matched to a gene: 13. Per the germline V gene, CDR1 is MDHEN and CDR2 is SYDVKM. This CDR3 region has 15 residues.

The CDR3 protein is CASSSGGSIGELFF. The CDR3 nucleotides read TGTGCCAGCAGCTCCGGGGGGAGTATCGGGGAGCTGTTTTTT. The chain carries TRBV11-2 and TRBJ2-2, with 7 bases matching TRBD2. V lost 4 bases, J lost 7 bases, and 6 bases stayed unmatched. Per the germline V gene, CDR1 is SGHAT and CDR2 is FQNNGV. This CDR3 comprises 14 residues.

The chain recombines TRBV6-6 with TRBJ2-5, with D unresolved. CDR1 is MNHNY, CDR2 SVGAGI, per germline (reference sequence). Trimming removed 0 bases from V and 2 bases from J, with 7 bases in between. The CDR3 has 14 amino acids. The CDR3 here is CASSYSARQETQYF. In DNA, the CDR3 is TGTGCCAGCAGTTACTCAGCCAGACAAGAGACCCAGTACTTC.

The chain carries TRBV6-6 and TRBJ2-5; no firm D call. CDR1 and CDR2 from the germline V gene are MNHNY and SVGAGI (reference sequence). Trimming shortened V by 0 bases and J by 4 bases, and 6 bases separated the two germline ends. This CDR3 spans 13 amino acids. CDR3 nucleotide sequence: TGTGCCAGCAGTTACTCCAACGGAGAGACCCAGTACTTC. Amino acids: CASSYSNGETQYF.

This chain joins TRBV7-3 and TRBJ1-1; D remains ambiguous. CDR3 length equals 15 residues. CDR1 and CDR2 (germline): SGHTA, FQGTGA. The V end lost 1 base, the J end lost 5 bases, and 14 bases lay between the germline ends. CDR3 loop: CASSLIGDGETEAFF. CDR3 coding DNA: TGTGCCAGCAGCTTAATCGGGGATGGGGAAACTGAAGCTTTCTTT.

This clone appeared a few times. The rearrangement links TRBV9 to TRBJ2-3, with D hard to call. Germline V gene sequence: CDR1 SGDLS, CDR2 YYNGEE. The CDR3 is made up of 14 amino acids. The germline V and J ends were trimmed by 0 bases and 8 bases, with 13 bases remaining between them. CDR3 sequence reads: CASSVGDNRGTQYF. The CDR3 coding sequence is TGTGCCAGCAGCGTAGGAGACAACCGCGGTACGCAGTATTTT.

As DNA, the CDR3 is TGTGCCAGCAGCGGAAAACAGGGTAAGGGCGGCTACACCTTC. It specifies CASSGKQGKGGYTF. The chain couples TRBV9 to TRBJ1-2, with a possible D match to TRBD1 (6 bases). Germline V gene lookup returns CDR1 SGDLS and CDR2 YYNGEE. CDR3 length equals 14 residues. Trimming left V 3 bases short and J 8 bases short, with 17 bases between.

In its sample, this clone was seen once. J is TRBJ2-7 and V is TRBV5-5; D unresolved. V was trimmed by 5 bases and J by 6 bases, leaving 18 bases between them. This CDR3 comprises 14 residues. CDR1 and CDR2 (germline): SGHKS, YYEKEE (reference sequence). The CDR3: CASRLTVLLLEQYF. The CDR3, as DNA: TGTGCCAGCAGGTTAACAGTCCTTCTCCTCGAGCAGTACTTC. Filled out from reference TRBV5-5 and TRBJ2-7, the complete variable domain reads DAGVTQSPTHLIKTRGQQVTLRCSPISGHKSVSWYQQVLGQGPQFIFQYYEKEERGRGNFPDRFSARQFPNYSSELNVNALLLGDSALYLCASRLTVLLLEQYFGPGTRLTVT.

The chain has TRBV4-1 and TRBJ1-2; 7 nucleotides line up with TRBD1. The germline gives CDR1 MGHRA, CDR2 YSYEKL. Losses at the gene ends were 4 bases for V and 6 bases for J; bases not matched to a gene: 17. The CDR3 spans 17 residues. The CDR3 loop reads CASSRRDSRLGDDGYTF. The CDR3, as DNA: TGCGCCAGCAGCCGCCGGGACAGCCGGTTAGGTGACGATGGCTACACCTTC.

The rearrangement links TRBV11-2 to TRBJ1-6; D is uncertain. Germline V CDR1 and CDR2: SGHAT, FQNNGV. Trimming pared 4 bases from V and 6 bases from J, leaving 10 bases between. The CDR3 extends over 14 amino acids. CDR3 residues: CASSSSDGNSPLHF. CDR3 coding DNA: TGTGCCAGCAGCTCATCAGACGGTAATTCACCCCTCCACTTT.

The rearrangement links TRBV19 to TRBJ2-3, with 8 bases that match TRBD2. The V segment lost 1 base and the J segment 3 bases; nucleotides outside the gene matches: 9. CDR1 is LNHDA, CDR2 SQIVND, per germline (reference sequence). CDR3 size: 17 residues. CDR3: CASSIGRSGSKTDTQYF. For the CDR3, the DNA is TGTGCCAGTAGTATAGGTAGGAGCGGGAGTAAGACAGATACGCAGTATTTT.

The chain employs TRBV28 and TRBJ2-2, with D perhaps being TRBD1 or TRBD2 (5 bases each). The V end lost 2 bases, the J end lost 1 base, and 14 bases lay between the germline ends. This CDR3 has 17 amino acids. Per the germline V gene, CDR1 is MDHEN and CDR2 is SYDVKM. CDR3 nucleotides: TGTGCCAGCAGTTTAATTACCGGGACGGTGAACACCGGGGAGCTGTTTTTT. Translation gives CASSLITGTVNTGELFF.

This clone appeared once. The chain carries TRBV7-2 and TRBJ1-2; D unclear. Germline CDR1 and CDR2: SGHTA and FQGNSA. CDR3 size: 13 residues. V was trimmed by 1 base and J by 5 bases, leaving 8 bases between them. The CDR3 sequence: CASSLGLVYGYTF. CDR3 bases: TGTGCCAGCAGCTTAGGACTCGTATATGGCTACACCTTC.

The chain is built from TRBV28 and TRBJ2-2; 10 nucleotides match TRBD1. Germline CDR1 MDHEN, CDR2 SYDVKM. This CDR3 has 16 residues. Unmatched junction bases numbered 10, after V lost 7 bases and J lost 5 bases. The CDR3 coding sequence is TGTGCCAGCACCGACTTAGGGACAGGGGAAACCGGGGAGCTGTTTTTT. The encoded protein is CASTDLGTGETGELFF.

The CDR3 loop is CASSLVLGSATDTQYF. CDR3 nucleotides: TGTGCCAGCAGCTTAGTTCTTGGCAGCGCTACAGATACGCAGTATTTT. This chain joins TRBV11-2 and TRBJ2-3; D not certain. The CDR3 loop spans 16 amino acids. V was trimmed by 1 base and J by 3 bases, leaving 14 bases between them. Germline loops: CDR1 SGHAT, CDR2 FQNNGV.

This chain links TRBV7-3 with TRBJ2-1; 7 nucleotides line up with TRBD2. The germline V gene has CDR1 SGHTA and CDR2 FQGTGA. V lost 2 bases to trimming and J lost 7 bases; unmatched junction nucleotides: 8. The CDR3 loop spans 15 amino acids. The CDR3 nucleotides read TGTGCCAGCAGCTTAGCGGGAGCTATTTTAAATGAGCAGTTCTTC. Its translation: CASSLAGAILNEQFF.

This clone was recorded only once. For the CDR3, the DNA is TGTGCCAGCTCACGCGGACAGGTCAACTATGGCTACACCTTC. This codes for CASSRGQVNYGYTF. The rearrangement uses TRBV18 and TRBJ1-2, with 7 bases matching TRBD1. Germline trimming cut 4 bases from V and 2 bases from J; bases unmatched to any gene: 4. This CDR3 is 14 amino acids long. Germline V gives CDR1 KGHSH, CDR2 LQKENI.